The sequence of this TCR beta chain was determined in a study of CD8 T cells in Susac syndrome. Overall study findings and caveats: Regarding the TCR sequencing and HLA analysis, the study admitted that a relatively small number of individuals were involved.

With respect to this clonotype: Antigen unknown.

The multiple sclerosis control cohort comprised treatment-naive individuals presenting with stable or active relapsing-remitting disease. TEMRA cells underwent FACS enrichment and CD8+ and CD4+ T cells underwent negative isolation. After extraction with the RNeasy kit, about 0.5 to 1 ug of the RNA was reverse transcribed using random hexamers. TCRdb re-called the immunoSEQ multiplex PCR reads through MiXCR, storing one row per CDR3 protein. The data hold 180,000 or so distinct CDR3 sequences, with approximately 96% observed a single time. This sequence was found in a human donor with multiple sclerosis. The material sequenced was CD4+ T cells from PBMCs.

This CDR3 is CASSRGTAIHEAFF. In DNA, the CDR3 is TGTGCCAGCAGCCGTGGGACAGCTATACATGAAGCTTTCTTT. The gene calls are TRBV3-1 and TRBJ1-1; 7 positions match TRBD1. Germline-derived CDR1 and CDR2 are LGHDT and YNNKEL (reference sequence). The CDR3 loop spans 14 amino acids. V gave up 4 bases and J gave up 7 bases; unmatched junction bases: 9.